The entry below gives a single TCR beta chain sequence along with its context. The antigen remains undetermined. PCR involved 60 Vbeta and 13 Jbeta primers. The repertoire was sequenced with immunoSEQ multiplex PCR; TCRdb's copy has only in-frame clones and lacks some. In the table there are tens of thousands of clones, around 66% of which are singletons. The data are from a study of cytomegalovirus exposure and HLA in healthy donors. The study's findings and limits: Researchers reportedly found TCR beta sequences accurately predicted most subjects' HLA-A and HLA-B alleles. Presence/absence analyses took donor sequencing depth as roughly uniform. The study had only CMV serostatus as immune exposure information.

There are 15 residues in the CDR3. V shed 2 bases and J 2 bases; nucleotides not matched to a gene: 3. Germline V lookup: CDR1 MNHEY, CDR2 SVGAGI. These donors, healthy bone marrow donors, were studied. Source material: PBMCs. The chain joins TRBV6-5 to TRBJ2-3; 8 nucleotides line up with TRBD1. This sequence originates from a man between 60 and 75 years old in good health and CMV-seropositive. Here the CDR3 reads CASSYQGAHTDTQYF. As DNA, the CDR3 is TGTGCCAGCAGTTACCAGGGGGCGCACACAGATACGCAGTATTTT.